The T cell receptor (beta chain) under discussion was sequenced for a study of lymphopenia after photon versus proton radiotherapy. Study-wide results and caveats: Relative stability marked proton patients; photon patients lost diversity and naive cells. Authors raise, but do not show, better survival with proton therapy. After the lymphocyte nadir, photon-treated repertoires showed oligoclonal expansion, especially of CD8+ Temra cells. A bigger post-nadir fall in TCR diversity correlated inversely with survival time in deceased patients.

Trimming pared 5 bases from V and 2 bases from J, leaving 6 bases between. Germline-derived CDR1 and CDR2 are MDHEN and SYDVKM. The CDR3 covers 12 residues. Here immunoSEQ multiplex PCR was the method, and the copy in TCRdb shows in-frame clones only, minus some. The sample records about 55,000 clones, about 81% being singletons. For this clone: The antigen is unknown.

The sample here was peripheral blood, taken from a patient treated with proton-based radiotherapy. This chain links TRBV28 with TRBJ2-5; D is unresolved. This clonotype was obtained from a man in his sixties with pancreatic cancer. The CDR3: CASSQIQETQYF. The CDR3 bases are TGTGCCAGCAGTCAGATACAAGAGACCCAGTACTTC.